This is a list of T cell receptor beta chains from one sample in a study of metastatic and nonmetastatic thyroid tumors. Via MiXCR, TCRdb re-called the PCR reads. The sample consists of roughly 35,000 clones, over 15% of them appearing once. Sequences were obtained from blood. The receptors here all came from a female donor with papillary thyroid cancer or a benign thyroid nodule (not recorded which). Some clones in this sample may be carry-over from other donors' samples. Each CDR3 is given with its conserved first and last residue. The D gene is left open where the match is weak.

D gene,V gene,CDR3 protein
TRBD1,TRBV19,CASSPGTGANEQFF
.,TRBV2,CASSDSWADQPQHF
.,TRBV12-3/TRBV12-4,CASSRDGKTEAFF
TRBD1,TRBV19,CASSLMLGGDSQPQHF
.,TRBV11-1,CASSLEDTAYSYEQYF
.,TRBV27,CASRPDRNYGYTF
.,TRBV5-4,CASSDGGNEQYF
.,TRBV6-1,CASSSSGAEGNQPQHF
.,TRBV6-2/TRBV6-3,CASSPYPDTQYF
.,TRBV7-3,CASSLTPTDYNEQFF
TRBD1,TRBV2,CASSEYGGQGAGYTF
.,TRBV2,CASSTSYEQYF
TRBD2,TRBV19,CASSQRTGRETQYF
.,TRBV5-1,CASSSGQRETQYF
TRBD2,TRBV20-1,CSARVAGAGTQYF
.,TRBV7-2,CVSRRVGTGELSF
TRBD1,TRBV28,CASQTGIYEQYF
.,TRBV20-1,CSALDGDAFGGLYEQYF
.,TRBV18,CASSPPGVQGGQPQHF
.,TRBV2,CASNRISNTEAFF
TRBD1,TRBV18,CASSPGTVGKTQYF
TRBD1,TRBV11-3,CASSLGTAGEQFF
.,TRBV11-2,CASSLENGPLSWEQYF
TRBD1,TRBV9,CASSAGQGAYNEQFF
.,TRBV19,CASRSAGPFSYEQYF